This T cell receptor (beta chain) appears in the sequencing data of a study of cytomegalovirus exposure and HLA in healthy donors. It was with 60 Vbeta and 13 Jbeta primers that the PCR ran. Generated by immunoSEQ multiplex PCR, the TCRdb table keeps only in-frame clones and is missing some. The sample records 120,000 or so clones, 65% to 90% being singletons. The TCR was taken from a male donor in good health and CMV-seropositive. The sample taken for sequencing was PBMCs.

CDR3 protein: CASSSDTGGGYTF. The CDR3 DNA reads as TGTGCCAGCAGCTCGGACACGGGGGGCGGCTACACCTTC. The genes are TRBV27 and TRBJ1-2, with a possible D match to TRBD1 (6 bases). There are 13 residues in the CDR3. V dropped 6 bases and J dropped 8 bases, with 16 bases sitting between them. Per the germline V gene, CDR1 is MNHEY and CDR2 is SMNVEV (reference sequence).